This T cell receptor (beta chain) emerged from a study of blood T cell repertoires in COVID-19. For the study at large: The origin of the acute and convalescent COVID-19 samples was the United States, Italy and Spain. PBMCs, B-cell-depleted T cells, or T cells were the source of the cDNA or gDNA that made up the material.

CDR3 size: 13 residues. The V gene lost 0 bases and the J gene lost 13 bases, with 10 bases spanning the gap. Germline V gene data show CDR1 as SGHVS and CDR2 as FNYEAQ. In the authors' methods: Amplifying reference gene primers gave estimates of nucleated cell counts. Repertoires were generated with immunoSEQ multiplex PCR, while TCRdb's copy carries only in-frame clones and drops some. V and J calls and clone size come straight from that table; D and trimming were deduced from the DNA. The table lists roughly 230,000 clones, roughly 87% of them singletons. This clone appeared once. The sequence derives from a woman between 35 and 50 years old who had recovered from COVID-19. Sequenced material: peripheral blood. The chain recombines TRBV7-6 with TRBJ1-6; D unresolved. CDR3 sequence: CASSLAEGSPLHF. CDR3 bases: TGTGCCAGCAGCTTAGCAGAGGGATCGCCCCTCCACTTT.